Listed here are 32 T cell receptor beta chains from one sample, sequenced in a study of Ad26.COV2.S vaccination and SARS-CoV-2 variants. TCRdb's copy holds only in-frame clones and misses some; the assay was immunoSEQ multiplex PCR. This sample has 40,000 to 55,000 clones; about 83% occur once, and the top ten carry around 43%. The input for sequencing was peripheral blood, taken after recovery from COVID-19. Receptors were obtained from a human donor who had recovered from COVID-19.

The chain recombines TRBV21-1 with TRBJ2-5. TRBV21-1 is deemed a pseudogene. This CDR3 is 17 amino acids long. The CDR3 DNA reads as TGTGCCAGCAGCCCAAGGGATCCCCGGGACGCCCAAGAGACCCAGTACTTC. Amino acid sequence: CASSPRDPRDAQETQYF.

V and J are TRBV29-1 and TRBJ2-2; 9 nucleotides align to TRBD2. J lost 1 base, V lost 0 bases, and 6 bases had no gene match. The CDR3 length is 17 residues. Germline lookup yields CDR1 SQVTM and CDR2 ANQGSEA. The CDR3 loop reads CSVEDPRRGGNTGELFF. CDR3 nucleotide sequence: TGCAGCGTTGAAGATCCTCGGCGGGGGGGGAACACCGGGGAGCTGTTTTTT.

CDR3 nucleotide sequence: TGTGCCAGTATGTACAGCCGTAGCAATCAGCCCCAGCATTTT. Protein product: CASMYSRSNQPQHF. The V call is TRBV19, the J call TRBJ1-5; D not certain. Germline loops: CDR1 LNHDA, CDR2 SQIVND (reference sequence). V lost 7 bases, J lost 0 bases, and 10 bases lay in between. This CDR3 is 14 amino acids long.

The V gene is TRBV7-8, the J gene TRBJ2-7, with TRBD1 matching 9 bases. CDR1 is SGHVS and CDR2 is FQNEAQ in the germline V gene. V shed 7 bases, J shed 2 bases, and the junction held 3 bases outside the gene matches. The CDR3 loop spans 13 amino acids. The CDR3 loop reads CASNRDRAYEQYF. Here the CDR3 DNA reads TGTGCCAGCAATAGGGACAGGGCCTACGAGCAGTACTTC.

This sequence joins TRBV18 and TRBJ2-4; tentative D call: TRBD2 (6 bases). The V gene lost 0 bases and the J gene lost 3 bases, with 18 bases spanning the gap. Per the germline V gene, CDR1 is KGHSH and CDR2 is LQKENI. The CDR3 has 18 residues. The DNA of the CDR3 is TGTGCCAGCTCACCACCGGGGGGAAGGGGCGTGAGCAAAAACATTCAGTACTTC. It codes for CASSPPGGRGVSKNIQYF. Full variable domain (rest looked up from reference TRBV18 and TRBJ2-4): NAGVMQNPRHLVRRRGQEARLRCSPMKGHSHVYWYRQLPEEGLKFMVYLQKENIIDESGMPKERFSAEFPKEGPSILRIQQVVRGDSAAYFCASSPPGGRGVSKNIQYFGAGTRLSVL.

The chain joins TRBV7-3 to TRBJ2-2, with TRBD2 as a possible D gene (6 bases). Trimming took off 1 base at V and 1 base at J, with 13 bases between the two ends. Germline V CDR1 and CDR2: SGHTA, FQGTGA. The CDR3 totals 17 residues. The CDR3 DNA is TGTGCCAGCAGCTTAAAAGGTCGGGGACTGAACACCGGGGAGCTGTTTTTT. As protein: CASSLKGRGLNTGELFF. The entire variable domain, with the rest obtained from reference TRBV7-3 and TRBJ2-2, is as follows: GAGVSQTPSNKVTEKGKYVELRCDPISGHTALYWYRQSLGQGPEFLIYFQGTGAADDSGLPNDRFFAVRPEGSVSTLKIQRTERGDSAVYLCASSLKGRGLNTGELFFGEGSRLTVL.

The gene calls are TRBV19 and TRBJ1-5; perhaps TRBD1 as D (5 bases). Trimming took off 3 bases at V and 0 bases at J, with 9 bases between the two ends. The CDR3 covers 15 residues. In germline, CDR1 is LNHDA, CDR2 SQIVND (reference sequence). CDR3 DNA: TGTGCCAGTAGTATGGGCAGGGTTAGCAATCAGCCCCAGCATTTT. Protein sequence: CASSMGRVSNQPQHF.

The rearrangement uses TRBV9 and TRBJ2-4; 10 nucleotides agree with TRBD2. Germline loops: CDR1 SGDLS, CDR2 YYNGEE. The V gene end was trimmed by 0 bases and the J gene end by 9 bases; junction bases not matched to a gene: 21. The CDR3 covers 20 residues. As DNA, the CDR3 is TGTGCCAGCAGCGTAGACCTAGCGGGAGTTCGAGTAAGTCGGCGACGCATTCAGTACTTC. This encodes CASSVDLAGVRVSRRRIQYF. The variable domain in full, completed from reference TRBV9 and TRBJ2-4, reads DSGVTQTPKHLITATGQRVTLRCSPRSGDLSVYWYQQSLDQGLQFLIQYYNGEERAKGNILERFSAQQFPDLHSELNLSSLELGDSALYFCASSVDLAGVRVSRRRIQYFGAGTRLSVL.

For the CDR3, the DNA is TGTGCCAGCTCACCACCGACAAACTATGGCTACACCTTC. It is translated as CASSPPTNYGYTF. The rearrangement uses TRBV18 and TRBJ1-2; D gene ambiguous. The CDR3 extends over 13 amino acids. The V and J ends lost 0 bases and 2 bases respectively, with 4 bases between them. Germline CDR1 is KGHSH and CDR2 is LQKENI.

This clone has more than one count but fewer than ten. The chain joins TRBV5-5 to TRBJ1-1; maybe TRBD1 (6 bases). The CDR3 spans 13 residues. Germline V gene sequence: CDR1 SGHKS, CDR2 YYEKEE (reference sequence). V gave up 9 bases and J gave up 5 bases, with 17 bases separating them. This CDR3 reads CATGGAPGTEAFF. CDR3 in DNA: TGTGCCACCGGGGGGGCTCCCGGGACTGAAGCTTTCTTT.

V gene TRBV5-1 combines with J gene TRBJ1-4; 8 bases are a match to TRBD1. V gave up 4 bases and J gave up 7 bases; unmatched junction bases: 12. The CDR3 is 16 amino acids. CDR1 and CDR2 (germline): SGHRS, YFSETQ. The CDR3 region is CASSNTGGPSGEKLFF. CDR3 in DNA: TGCGCCAGCAGCAACACAGGGGGGCCCTCTGGTGAAAAACTGTTTTTT.

This clone has only one observation. The gene calls are TRBV18 and TRBJ1-1, with D possibly being TRBD1 (6 bases). Germline V lookup: CDR1 KGHSH, CDR2 LQKENI. CDR3 length: 15 residues. V lost 1 base and J 4 bases, leaving 13 bases between the germline ends. The CDR3 nucleotides read TGTGCCAGCTCACCACAGGGGGGGGGTTCCACTGAAGCTTTCTTT. Translated, it gives CASSPQGGGSTEAFF.

The chain links TRBV6-6 to TRBJ1-1; 10 nucleotides agree with TRBD1. The V and J ends lost 2 bases and 6 bases, in that order; junction bases with no gene match: 6. The germline V gene has CDR1 MNHNY and CDR2 SVGAGI (reference sequence). The CDR3 runs 15 residues. This chain's CDR3 is CASSYPGQGGAEAFF. CDR3 nucleotide sequence: TGTGCCAGCAGTTACCCCGGACAGGGGGGTGCTGAAGCTTTCTTT.

The gene calls are TRBV5-1 and TRBJ2-3; no clear D. Germline-derived CDR1 and CDR2 are SGHRS and YFSETQ. The CDR3 runs to 17 residues. The V end was cut by 1 base, the J end by 0 bases, with 15 bases between. CDR3 sequence: CASSLRSGGSSTDTQYF. As DNA, the CDR3 is TGCGCCAGCAGCTTGCGGAGTGGCGGTTCTAGCACAGATACGCAGTATTTT.

The gene calls are TRBV30 and TRBJ1-1, with D possibly TRBD1 on 5 matching bases. From germline, CDR1 is GTSNPN and CDR2 SVGIG (reference sequence). With 4 bases removed from V and 1 base from J, the gap between germline ends came to 10 bases. The CDR3 is 13 residues long. CDR3 in amino acids: CAWTGTANTEAFF. DNA for the CDR3: TGTGCCTGGACCGGGACCGCGAACACTGAAGCTTTCTTT.

The chain is built from TRBV11-2 and TRBJ1-5; D unresolved. The CDR3 totals 15 residues. Germline-derived CDR1 and CDR2 are SGHAT and FQNNGV. Between the trimmed V and J ends, which lost 0 bases and 2 bases, there was a span of 8 bases. The CDR3 here is CASSLDWLGNQPQHF. CDR3 nucleotide sequence: TGTGCCAGCAGCTTAGATTGGTTGGGCAATCAGCCCCAGCATTTT.

In DNA form, the CDR3 reads TGTGCCAGCAGCTTAGGCCGGGGGTGGGGTACTGAAGCTTTCTTT. Protein sequence: CASSLGRGWGTEAFF. The V call is TRBV7-3, the J call TRBJ1-1, with a tentative D call TRBD1 (5 bases). The CDR3 is made up of 15 amino acids. V lost 2 bases and J lost 5, with 15 bases in between. The V gene's germline CDR1 is SGHTA and CDR2 FQGTGA.

The chain combines TRBV15 with TRBJ1-1; no clear D gene. The length of the CDR3 is 15 residues. The V gene's germline CDR1 is LNHNV and CDR2 YYDKDF (reference sequence). V dropped 0 bases and J dropped 0 bases, with 8 bases sitting between them. The CDR3 DNA reads as TGTGCCACCAGCAGAGATAAGGCGGTGAACACTGAAGCTTTCTTT. Residues: CATSRDKAVNTEAFF.

V usage is TRBV30 and J usage is TRBJ1-1, with D uncertain. This CDR3 has 14 amino acids. CDR1 GTSNPN and CDR2 SVGIG come from the germline V gene (reference sequence). Trimming stripped 5 bases from V and 4 bases from J, with 17 bases between. CDR3 DNA sequence: TGTGCCTGGTCAAGAAGGGCGGTTAGCACTGAAGCTTTCTTT. Translation gives CAWSRRAVSTEAFF.

The chain employs TRBV5-8 and TRBJ2-3; no clear D. This CDR3 spans 16 amino acids. The ends were cut back, 6 bases at V and 2 bases at J, with 19 bases in the middle. From germline, CDR1 is SGHTS and CDR2 YDEGEE. Written as DNA, the CDR3 is TGTGCCAGCACCGCTTGGATATCCCAGGCCACAGATACGCAGTATTTT. This sequence encodes CASTAWISQATDTQYF.

This clone has a single count. The chain recombines TRBV6-1 with TRBJ1-2, with 10 bases identical to TRBD1. Germline V lookup: CDR1 MNHNS, CDR2 SASEGT. Losses at the gene ends were 3 bases for V and 5 bases for J; bases not matched to a gene: 6. The CDR3 is made up of 15 amino acids. The CDR3 loop is CASSEGDRGGYGYTF. CDR3 sequence (DNA): TGTGCCAGCAGTGAGGGGGACAGGGGAGGGTATGGCTACACCTTC.

The chain combines TRBV19 with TRBJ2-5; 8 bases fit TRBD2. The junction had 7 bases not matched to a gene; V was cut back by 5 bases and J by 2 bases. This CDR3 is built from 15 residues. Germline values: CDR1 LNHDA, CDR2 SQIVND (reference sequence). The CDR3 sequence is CASSSLAGRQETQYF. Written as DNA, the CDR3 is TGTGCCAGTAGTTCCCTAGCGGGTAGACAAGAGACCCAGTACTTC.

This chain links TRBV21-1 with TRBJ1-1. TRBV21-1 is a pseudogene segment. The CDR3 has 13 amino acids. The CDR3 loop reads CAPPEGRYTEAFF. The CDR3 DNA follows: TGTGCCCCCCCGGAAGGACGATACACTGAAGCTTTCTTT.

This chain links TRBV24-1 with TRBJ2-1; no firm D call. Trimming took 4 bases from V and 0 from J, leaving 12 bases between them. The CDR3 contains 16 residues. The germline V gene encodes CDR1 KGHDR and CDR2 SFDVKD. This CDR3 reads CATSDSTPISYNEQFF. CDR3 in DNA: TGTGCCACCAGTGACTCTACTCCAATCTCCTACAATGAGCAGTTCTTC.

The chain uses TRBV6-6 and TRBJ1-1; no clear D gene. The CDR3 length is 15 residues. V was shortened by 0 bases and J by 5 bases, with 13 bases between the two germline ends. Germline values: CDR1 MNHNY, CDR2 SVGAGI (reference sequence). This chain's CDR3 is CASSYSEGVRTEAFF. The DNA for the CDR3 is TGTGCCAGCAGTTACTCGGAGGGCGTGAGGACTGAAGCTTTCTTT.

CDR3 sequence (DNA): TGTGCCAGCAGCTTAGTGGGCAGGGGGGATGAGACCCAGTACTTC. Encoded protein: CASSLVGRGDETQYF. The chain employs TRBV11-2 and TRBJ2-5; D is perhaps TRBD1 (7 bases). The CDR3 consists of 15 residues. In germline, CDR1 is SGHAT, CDR2 FQNNGV. The germline V and J ends were trimmed by 1 base and 5 bases, with 14 bases remaining between them.

The V call is TRBV11-2, the J call TRBJ2-7; D is tentatively TRBD1 or TRBD2 (5 bases each). The CDR3 loop spans 14 amino acids. Germline V gives CDR1 SGHAT, CDR2 FQNNGV. Trimming stripped 3 bases from V and 2 bases from J, with 11 bases between. The CDR3 DNA is TGTGCCAGCAGCTTCCCGGGACGGCCCTACGAGCAGTACTTC. Translating it yields CASSFPGRPYEQYF.

This chain connects TRBV2 to TRBJ1-3; D is unresolved. This CDR3 is built from 15 residues. The V end was cut by 3 bases, the J end by 7 bases, with 16 bases between. Germline V gives CDR1 SNHLY, CDR2 FYNNEI. The CDR3 nucleotides read TGTGCCAGCAGTGATTCGGTATTCGGCGGCAACACCATATATTTT. This sequence encodes CASSDSVFGGNTIYF.

This clone has a single count. This chain connects TRBV7-9 to TRBJ2-3; no clear D gene. This CDR3 is 11 amino acids long. Germline V gene data show CDR1 as SEHNR and CDR2 as FQNEAQ (reference sequence). V was clipped by 2 bases and J by 10 bases, with 7 bases between them. As DNA, the CDR3 is TGTGCCAGCAGCTTACACGAGGCGCAGTATTTT. Encoded protein: CASSLHEAQYF.

This clone was counted only a few times. The V gene is TRBV5-1, the J gene TRBJ2-7, with D possibly matching TRBD1 (5 bases). The CDR3 length is 15 residues. Between the trimmed V and J ends, which lost 3 bases and 2 bases, there was a span of 15 bases. Germline lookup yields CDR1 SGHRS and CDR2 YFSETQ. CDR3 in DNA: TGCGCCAGCAGCTATTCCCAGGGTACGGCCTACGAGCAGTACTTC. Encoded protein: CASSYSQGTAYEQYF.

This clone has only one observation. The chain recombines TRBV11-2 with TRBJ1-1; no clear D. Trimming stripped 1 base from V and 0 bases from J, with 12 bases between. The germline CDR1 and CDR2 sequences are SGHAT and FQNNGV. This CDR3 contains 16 residues. CDR3 sequence: CASSLGRLGLNTEAFF. CDR3 in DNA: TGTGCCAGCAGCTTAGGTAGGTTAGGTTTGAACACTGAAGCTTTCTTT.

This sequence joins TRBV6-5 and TRBJ1-1; D perhaps matches TRBD1 (5 bases). The ends were cut back, 2 bases at V and 4 bases at J, with 17 bases in the middle. Germline V lookup: CDR1 MNHEY, CDR2 SVGAGI. The CDR3 has 16 amino acids. CDR3 residues: CASSYPLGDGRTEAFF. The CDR3 nucleotides read TGTGCCAGCAGTTACCCATTGGGGGACGGCCGCACTGAAGCTTTCTTT.